This TCR beta chain originates from a study of blood T cell repertoires in COVID-19. At the level of the study: The samples span acute and convalescent COVID-19 from the United States, Italy and Spain.

Germline V gene lookup returns CDR1 KGHDR and CDR2 SFDVKD. This CDR3 is 14 amino acids long. Losses at the gene ends were 9 bases for V and 6 bases for J; bases not matched to a gene: 10. Assay used: immunoSEQ multiplex PCR; TCRdb lists only in-frame clones, some missing. The table includes roughly 150,000 clones, 80% to 90% detected once. It was during active infection that Seattle patients were enrolled and then longitudinally followed. Input material: peripheral blood. The sequence was obtained from a woman at least 80 years old with COVID-19, enrolled during active disease. The chain links TRBV24-1 to TRBJ2-1, with 7 bases lining up with TRBD1. CDR3: CATGDRTGSNEQFF. The CDR3 DNA reads TGTGCCACCGGGGATAGGACAGGCAGCAATGAGCAGTTCTTC.